This entry is about one TCR beta chain. Its target antigen remains unknown. Base-call qualities are not available, and no considerably larger clone is one nucleotide away. This sample stems from a study of T cell repertoires in cytomegalovirus infection (dated by TCRdb to about 2019). At the level of the whole study: Donor HLA type was relevant to the analysis, because carriage of CMV infection together with the matching HLA type was indicated by public TCR beta signatures.

Instrument used: Illumina HiSeq 1500. TCRdb handled the public reads itself, with Q25 trimming in fastp and clone calling in MiXCR, and kept productive beta chains. Merged by CDR3 protein, the rows form single entries marked with the most common genes and DNA. The sample table lists 450,000 to 550,000 distinct CDR3 sequences, about 17% of them with a count of one. The ten largest clonotypes hold approximately 24% of the sample. The paper's findings and limits, for the study overall: In the ex vivo response, HLA-C-restricted CMV-specific TCR beta clonotypes were dominant, and in two of eight donors the single most frequent clonotype came from this HLA-C-restricted group. In both this cohort and an independent cohort of 352 donors, the cumulative frequency of public TCR beta family members distinguished carriers of CMV infection plus the relevant HLA type.

The sample was CD8+ T cells from PBMCs. The receptor was derived from a human donor in good health (CMV status not recorded). Some clones in this sample may be carry-over from other donors' samples.

The sequenced DNA: TGTGCCAGCAGTTTAGACTCGACAGGGTTTAGAACAAAACCGAAAAACATTCAGTACTTC. This yields the protein CASSLDSTGFRTKPKNIQYF. The chain employs TRBV28 and TRBJ2-4, with 7 junctional bases fitting TRBD1. The CDR3 holds 20 amino acids from the cysteine to the phenylalanine. Just the 60-base CDR3 DNA is kept, in frame starting at base 1. Here V drops 2 bases and J drops 4 bases, and the junction holds 20 bases not matched to any gene. From a lookup of the germline V gene, CDR1 and CDR2 are MDHEN and SYDVKM.